Listed below are T cell receptor beta chains from one sample, sequenced in a study of shared clonotypes between healthy human individuals. The table came from immunoSEQ multiplex PCR; TCRdb's copy has only in-frame clones and leaves some out. The top ten clones hold 0.3% to 0.4% of a sample with approximately 2,300,000 clones, 85% to 95% of them seen once. The sample consisted of naive CD4+ T cells from PBMCs. The receptors were gathered from a man younger than 35 in good health. Some clones in this sample may be carry-over from other donors' samples. The CDR3 runs from the conserved cysteine through the conserved F or W.

TRBV5-1	CASSLLPGSYEQYF
TRBV13	CASSLGQGARGYTF
TRBV29-1	CSVDQGHYNEQFF
TRBV2	CASSGPKLAGGTGSYNEQFF
TRBV4-1	CASSNTEDSPLHF
TRBV2	CASLRASSGNTIYF
TRBV4-3	CASSQGPPPDTQYF
TRBV20-1	CSAYRYPEQFF
TRBV11-3	CASSITGELFF
TRBV19	CTGGLTPLYGYTF
TRBV7-3	CASSSGTSGRARETQYF
TRBV7-9	CASSFPGGTQYF
TRBV19	CASSRTGYEQYF
TRBV19	CASSIDRIRGGETQYF
TRBV5-1	CASSLAVRYSPLHF
TRBV6-5	CASIGGNNYEQYF
TRBV19	CASSPLGQGRIQPQHF
TRBV28	CASRRTLQETQYF
TRBV5-1	CASSLPGTATTDTQYF
TRBV10-3	CAISDGPGDTDTQYF
TRBV5-5	CASSLGPSDEQFF
TRBV7-2	CASSLGTGQIYEQYF
TRBV29-1	CSVDRSHWDSDGSGYTF
TRBV6-4	CASSDDSYGYTF
TRBV2	CASRPGQNQPQHF
TRBV5-1	CASSRGQGANEQFF
TRBV4-1	CASSQGATGGYYGYTF
TRBV7-2	CASSLTGRGDTQYF
TRBV4-2	CASSQDGGRGISDTQYF
TRBV5-1	CASSFAGNEQFF
TRBV9	CASSLGLAGGETQYF
TRBV2	CASEAGKSGNTIYF
TRBV4-1	CASSQTESSYNEQFF
TRBV18	CASSPLRDRSSYEQYF
TRBV30	CAWSRTGNSNQPQHF
TRBV2	CASSDTGQAYNEQFF
TRBV18	CASSLQGAGTSNVLTF
TRBV6-6	CASSLGQTRNEKLFF
TRBV7-9	CASSLPQETQYF
TRBV2	CASSRTGDTGELFF
TRBV5-4	CASHLRGGRGETQYF
TRBV7-2	CASSFGTYGYTF
TRBV9	CASSVGKTATNEKLFF
TRBV19	CASSSRSQGRSAGANVLTF
TRBV5-1	CASSLVPGRAYEQYF